This T cell receptor beta chain appears in the sequencing data of a study of synovial regulatory T cells in juvenile arthritis. With respect to this clone: The antigen remains unidentified.

These iaTreg cells were HLA-DR+ Tregs. Patients were aged median around 10 years with disease lasting median approximately 7 years. CDR1 SGHVS and CDR2 FQNEAQ come from the germline V gene. There are 13 residues in the CDR3. This entry has no DNA. Method: immunoSEQ multiplex PCR; TCRdb's copy keeps in-frame clones and lacks some. The sample features about 10,000 clones, with about 1.7% in its top ten. The study, taken as a whole, reports: Blood Treg cells that were inflammation-associated showed lower TCR diversity than other blood Treg cells. Largely private between patients, iaTreg TCR repertoires showed partial overlap with synovial Teff and blood CPL repertoires.

The receptor's source is a donor between 2 and 29 years old with juvenile idiopathic arthritis. Sequenced input: Treg cells from blood. The subset: HLA-DR+ inflammation-associated blood Treg cells. V is TRBV7-8 and J is TRBJ2-5. CDR3 sequence reads: CASSLSDEETQYF.